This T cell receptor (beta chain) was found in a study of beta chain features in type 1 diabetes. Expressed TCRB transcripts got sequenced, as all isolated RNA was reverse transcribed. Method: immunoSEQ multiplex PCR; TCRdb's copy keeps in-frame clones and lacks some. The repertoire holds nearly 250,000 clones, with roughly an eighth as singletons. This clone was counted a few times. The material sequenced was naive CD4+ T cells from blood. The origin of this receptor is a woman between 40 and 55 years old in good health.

The CDR3 spells CASSSKGQGTDTQYF. The CDR3, as DNA: TGTGCCAGCAGCTCAAAGGGACAAGGCACAGATACGCAGTATTTT. The rearrangement uses TRBV7-6 and TRBJ2-3, with D perhaps matching TRBD1 (6 bases). V gave up 4 bases and J gave up 1 base, with 12 bases separating them. This CDR3 spans 15 amino acids. Germline V gene lookup returns CDR1 SGHVS and CDR2 FNYEAQ.